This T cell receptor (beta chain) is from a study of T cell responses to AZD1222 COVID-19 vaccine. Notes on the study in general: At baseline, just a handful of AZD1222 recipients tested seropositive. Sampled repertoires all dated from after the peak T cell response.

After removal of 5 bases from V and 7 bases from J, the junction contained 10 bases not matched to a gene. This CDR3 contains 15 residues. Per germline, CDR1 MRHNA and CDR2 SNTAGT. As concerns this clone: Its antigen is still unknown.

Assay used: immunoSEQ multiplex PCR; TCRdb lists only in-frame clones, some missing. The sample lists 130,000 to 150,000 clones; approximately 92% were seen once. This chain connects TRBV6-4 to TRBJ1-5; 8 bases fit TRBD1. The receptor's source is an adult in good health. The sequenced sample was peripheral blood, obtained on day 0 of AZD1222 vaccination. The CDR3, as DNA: TGTGCCAGCAGTCCTGGACAGGGAGAAAGCCAGCCCCAGCATTTT. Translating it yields CASSPGQGESQPQHF.